This T cell receptor beta chain was sequenced for a study of cytomegalovirus exposure and HLA in healthy donors. Primers: 60 Vbeta forward and 13 Jbeta reverse. The assay was immunoSEQ multiplex PCR, and TCRdb's table has in-frame clones only and misses some. The sample gives 95,000 to 150,000 clones, roughly 76% of which show up once; 2.1% is in the top ten. Each donor was healthy, and each was a bone marrow donor. At the time of sampling, donors were nominally healthy, though unrecorded immune exposures were likely. This clone appeared once. The TCR comes from a man between 25 and 39 years old in good health and CMV-seronegative. Sequences were obtained from PBMCs.

This CDR3 is CASSPGQGPTEAFF. In DNA form, the CDR3 reads TGTGCCAGCAGCCCCGGACAGGGGCCCACTGAAGCTTTCTTT. This chain uses TRBV11-2 with TRBJ1-1, with 9 bases fitting TRBD1. CDR1 and CDR2 (germline): SGHAT, FQNNGV. This CDR3 contains 14 residues. V was pared by 5 bases and J by 4 bases, with 5 bases of the junction left unmatched.